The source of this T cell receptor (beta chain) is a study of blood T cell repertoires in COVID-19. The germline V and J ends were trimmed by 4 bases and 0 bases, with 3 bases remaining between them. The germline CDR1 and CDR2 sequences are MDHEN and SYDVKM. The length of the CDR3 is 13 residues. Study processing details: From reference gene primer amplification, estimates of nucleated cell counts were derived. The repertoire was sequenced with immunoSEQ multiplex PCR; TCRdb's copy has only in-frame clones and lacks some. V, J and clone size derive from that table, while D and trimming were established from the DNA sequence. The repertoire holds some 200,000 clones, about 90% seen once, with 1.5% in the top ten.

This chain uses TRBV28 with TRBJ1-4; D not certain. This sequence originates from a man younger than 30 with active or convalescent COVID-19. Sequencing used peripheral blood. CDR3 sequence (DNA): TGTGCCAGCAGTTCCGCAACTAATGAAAAACTGTTTTTT. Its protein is CASSSATNEKLFF.